This T cell receptor beta chain originates from a study of blood T cell repertoires in COVID-19. Study in general: The United States, Italy and Spain were the sources of the acute and convalescent COVID-19 samples. From T cells, B-cell-depleted T cells, or PBMCs came the material, which was cDNA or gDNA.

Some clones are missing from TCRdb's copy, which holds only in-frame ones; the method was immunoSEQ multiplex PCR. The profile shows about 150,000 clones, roughly four fifths of them singletons. Participants had their cohort set by participant-reported clinical history. Recovered Cohort 3 donors showed two negative PCRs, clearance, or symptom resolution. Germline CDR1 SGHTA, CDR2 FQGNSA. The CDR3 covers 15 residues. Trimming cost V 2 bases and J 4 bases, with 15 bases left between them. The TCR comes from a man over 45 who had recovered from COVID-19. The V and J genes are TRBV7-2 and TRBJ2-7, with D unclear. The specimen sequenced was PBMCs or T cells enriched from blood (not recorded which). CDR3 DNA: TGTGCCAGCAGCTTAACCCACGGAGAGTTATACGAGCAGTACTTC. Translation: CASSLTHGELYEQYF.